This passage covers 2 T cell receptor beta chains from one sample sequenced in a study of tumor and adjacent non-tumor tissue in lung cancer. TCRbeta libraries were built with three rounds of nested PCR, modified from ARM-PCR. From the multiplex PCR reads, TCRdb called clonotypes with MiXCR, one entry per CDR3 protein. The data hold around 74,000 distinct CDR3 sequences, with about two thirds observed a single time. This sample's RNA came from whole unsorted tissue. Sequences were obtained from lung tumor tissue. Receptor source: a woman in her 70s with non-small cell lung cancer.

Ten or more counts support this clonotype. V and J are TRBV28 and TRBJ2-1; no clear D gene. V lost 7 bases to trimming and J lost 0 bases, with 19 bases between them. The CDR3 is 17 residues long. CDR1 is MDHEN, CDR2 SYDVKM, per germline. The CDR3 here is CASITSGLTNSYNEQFF. The DNA for the CDR3 is TGTGCCAGCATCACTTCGGGTCTGACGAACTCCTACAATGAGCAGTTCTTC.

Concerning this clonotype itself: This may arise from a read error, as a much more abundant clone is one base away. DNA of the CDR3: TGTGCCAGCAGCTTACGGGAGTTAGCGGCTAGCACAGATACGCATTATTTT. It is translated as CASSLRELAASTDTHYF. The rearrangement links TRBV7-8 to TRBJ2-3; a weak D match, TRBD2 (6 bases). CDR3 length: 17 amino acids. In germline, CDR1 is SGHVS, CDR2 FQNEAQ.